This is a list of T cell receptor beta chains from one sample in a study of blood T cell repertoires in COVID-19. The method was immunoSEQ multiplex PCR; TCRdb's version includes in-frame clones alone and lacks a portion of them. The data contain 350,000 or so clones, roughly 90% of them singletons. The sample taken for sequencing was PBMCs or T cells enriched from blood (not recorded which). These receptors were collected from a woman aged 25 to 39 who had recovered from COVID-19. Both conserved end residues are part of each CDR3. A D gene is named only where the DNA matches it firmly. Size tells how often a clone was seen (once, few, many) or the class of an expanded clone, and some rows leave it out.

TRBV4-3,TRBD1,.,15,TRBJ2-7,CASSPRGTGGLEQYF,TGCGCCAGCAGCCCCCGGGGGACAGGGGGCCTCGAGCAGTACTTC
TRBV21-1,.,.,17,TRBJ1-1,CASSKDHRGSMDTEAFF,TGTGCCAGCAGCAAAGACCACAGGGGCTCTATGGACACTGAAGCTTTCTTT
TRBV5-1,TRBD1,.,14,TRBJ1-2,CASSSGQPNGGYTF,TGCGCCAGCAGCTCGGGACAGCCTAATGGTGGCTACACCTTC
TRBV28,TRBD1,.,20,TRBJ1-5,CASSFIRIDRGGRSNQPQHF,TGTGCCAGCAGTTTTATTCGGATTGACAGGGGTGGTCGGAGCAATCAGCCCCAGCATTTT
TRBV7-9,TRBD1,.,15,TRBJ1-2,CASSLAEGTGDGYTF,TGTGCCAGCAGCTTAGCTGAAGGGACAGGGGATGGCTACACCTTC
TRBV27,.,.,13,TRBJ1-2,CASSLVAGYGYTF,TGTGCCAGCAGTTTGGTAGCGGGCTATGGCTACACCTTC
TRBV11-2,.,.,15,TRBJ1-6,CASSPPGGYNSPLHF,TGTGCCAGCAGCCCGCCCGGCGGCTATAATTCACCCCTCCACTTT
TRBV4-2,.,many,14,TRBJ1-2,CASSQGGRNYGYTF,TGTGCCAGCAGCCAGGGGGGGAGAAACTATGGCTACACCTTC
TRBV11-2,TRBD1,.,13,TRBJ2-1,CASRWGQGNEQFF,TGTGCCAGCAGATGGGGACAGGGGAATGAGCAGTTCTTC
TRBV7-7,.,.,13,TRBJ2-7,CASSLSWGVEQYF,TGTGCTAGCAGCTTATCTTGGGGGGTCGAGCAGTACTTC
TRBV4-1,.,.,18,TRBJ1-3,CASSRSQGLKVLTGTIYF,TGCGCCAGCAGCCGTTCACAGGGTCTGAAGGTCTTGACGGGTACCATATATTTT
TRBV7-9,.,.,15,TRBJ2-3,CASSPGAYTLDTQYF,TGTGCCAGCAGCCCTGGGGCTTATACGTTAGATACGCAGTATTTT
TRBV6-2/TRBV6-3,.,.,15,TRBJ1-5,CASSSGVSSNQPQHF,TGTGCCAGCAGTAGCGGGGTCAGTAGCAATCAGCCCCAGCATTTT
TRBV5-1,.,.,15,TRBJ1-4,CASSPNGATNEKLFF,TGCGCCAGCAGCCCTAACGGTGCAACTAATGAAAAACTGTTTTTT
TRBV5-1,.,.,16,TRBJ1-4,CASSSDFALGNEKLFF,TGCGCCAGCAGCTCGGACTTTGCATTGGGTAATGAAAAACTGTTTTTT
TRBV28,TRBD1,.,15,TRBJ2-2,CARLIRDRGSGELFF,TGTGCCCGCCTTATCCGGGACAGGGGCTCCGGGGAGCTGTTTTTT
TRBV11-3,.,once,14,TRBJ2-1,CASSIRGPYNEQFF,TGTGCCAGCAGTATCAGGGGCCCTTACAATGAGCAGTTCTTC
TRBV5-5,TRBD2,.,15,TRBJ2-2,CASSLLAGGTGELFF,TGTGCCAGCAGCTTACTCGCGGGGGGCACCGGGGAGCTGTTTTTT
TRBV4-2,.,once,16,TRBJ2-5,CASSQGSSSYQETQYF,TGTGCCAGCAGCCAAGGGTCTAGCAGTTACCAAGAGACCCAGTACTTC
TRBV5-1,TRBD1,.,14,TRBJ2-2,CASTGTGNTGELFF,TGCGCCAGCACCGGGACAGGGAACACCGGGGAGCTGTTTTTT
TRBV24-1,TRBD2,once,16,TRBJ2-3,CATSASGGSSTDTQYF,TGTGCCACCAGTGCTAGCGGGGGATCTAGCACAGATACGCAGTATTTT
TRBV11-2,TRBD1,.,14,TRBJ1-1,CASSSNRGNTEAFF,TGTGCCAGCAGCTCAAACAGGGGAAACACTGAAGCTTTCTTT
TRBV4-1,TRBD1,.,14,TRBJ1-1,CASSPGTGGSEAFF,TGCGCCAGCAGCCCCGGGACAGGGGGCTCTGAAGCTTTCTTT
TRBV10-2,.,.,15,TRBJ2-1,CASSPTGKTYNEQFF,TGCGCCAGCAGTCCGACAGGCAAAACCTACAATGAGCAGTTCTTC
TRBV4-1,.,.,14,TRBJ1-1,CASSQEQLDTEAFF,TGCGCCAGCAGCCAAGAACAGTTGGACACTGAAGCTTTCTTT
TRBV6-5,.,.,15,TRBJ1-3,CASSYVTGPGNTIYF,TGTGCCAGCAGTTACGTAACAGGGCCTGGAAACACCATATATTTT
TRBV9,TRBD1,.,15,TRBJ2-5,CASSPGQGVRETQYF,TGTGCCAGCAGCCCAGGACAGGGTGTTCGAGAGACCCAGTACTTC
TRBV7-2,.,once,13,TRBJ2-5,CASSLMREETQYF,TGTGCCAGCAGCTTAATGCGGGAAGAGACCCAGTACTTC
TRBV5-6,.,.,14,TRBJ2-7,CASSLGPEGYEQYF,TGTGCCAGCAGCTTGGGCCCGGAGGGCTACGAGCAGTACTTC
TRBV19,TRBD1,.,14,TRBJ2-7,CASSRTGGHYEQYF,TGTGCCAGTAGTCGCACAGGGGGCCACTACGAGCAGTACTTC
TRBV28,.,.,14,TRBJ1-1,CASSTGGVLDEAFF,TGTGCCAGCAGCACAGGTGGAGTCCTGGATGAAGCTTTCTTT
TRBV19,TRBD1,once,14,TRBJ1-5,CASSPDRGNQPQHF,TGTGCCAGTAGCCCTGACAGGGGCAATCAGCCCCAGCATTTT
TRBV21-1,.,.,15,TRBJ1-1,CASSKSRLERTEAFF,TGTGCCAGCAGCAAATCAAGGCTAGAACGGACTGAAGCTTTCTTT
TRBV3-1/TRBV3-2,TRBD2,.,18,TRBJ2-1,CASSQVLRTSGRNGEQFF,TGTGCCAGCAGCCAAGTATTACGGACTAGCGGGAGGAATGGTGAGCAGTTCTTC
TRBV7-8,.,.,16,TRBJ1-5,CASSPTGGGSNQPQHF,TGTGCCAGCAGCCCAACGGGGGGAGGAAGCAATCAGCCCCAGCATTTT
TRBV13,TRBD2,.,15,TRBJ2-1,CASSLKSSGGNEQFF,TGTGCCAGCAGCTTAAAGTCTAGCGGGGGGAATGAGCAGTTCTTC
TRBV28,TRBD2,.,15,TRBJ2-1,CASTVGTSVLNEQFF,TGTGCCAGCACTGTGGGGACTAGCGTTCTAAATGAGCAGTTCTTC
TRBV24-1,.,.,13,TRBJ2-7,CATMGAETYEQYF,TGTGCCACCATGGGAGCGGAAACGTACGAGCAGTACTTC
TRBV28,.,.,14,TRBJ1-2,CASSLLAGDYGYTF,TGTGCCAGCAGTTTATTAGCCGGAGACTATGGCTACACCTTC
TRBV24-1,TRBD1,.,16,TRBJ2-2,CATSDDRQGYTGELFF,TGTGCCACCAGTGATGACCGACAGGGGTACACCGGGGAGCTGTTTTTT
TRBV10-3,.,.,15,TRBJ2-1,CAISAPDSPYNEQFF,TGTGCCATCAGTGCCCCGGACAGTCCATACAATGAGCAGTTCTTC
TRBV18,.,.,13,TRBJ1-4,CASSQGADEKLFF,TGTGCCAGCTCACAAGGGGCGGATGAAAAACTGTTTTTT
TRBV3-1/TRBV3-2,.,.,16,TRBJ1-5,CASMKTARHSNQPQHF,TGTGCCAGCATGAAGACAGCCCGCCATAGCAATCAGCCCCAGCATTTT
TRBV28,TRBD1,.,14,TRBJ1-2,CASSLADRGGGYTF,TGTGCCAGCAGTTTAGCGGACAGGGGAGGAGGCTACACCTTC
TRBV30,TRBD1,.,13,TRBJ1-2,CAWDRGSDYGYTF,TGTGCCTGGGACAGGGGATCGGACTATGGCTACACCTTC
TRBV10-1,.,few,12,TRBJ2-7,CASSPSRYEQYF,TGCGCCAGCAGCCCCTCCCGCTACGAGCAGTACTTC